A single sample is the source of the 25 T cell receptor beta chains below, sequenced in a study of cytomegalovirus exposure and HLA in healthy donors. Only in-frame clones appear in the TCRdb table, and some are missing; sequencing was by immunoSEQ multiplex PCR. The data show about 140,000 clones, roughly 87% seen once. Sequencing input: PBMCs. The receptors come from a man aged 18 to 29 in good health and CMV-seropositive.

The chain is built from TRBV5-1 and TRBJ1-1; a weak D match, TRBD1 (6 bases). Germline V lookup: CDR1 SGHRS, CDR2 YFSETQ. CDR3 length: 15 amino acids. V lost 4 bases to trimming and J lost 0 bases, with 13 bases between them. The CDR3 here is CASSTQTGMNTEAFF. The CDR3 DNA follows: TGCGCCAGCAGCACCCAGACAGGTATGAACACTGAAGCTTTCTTT.

The chain uses TRBV4-1 and TRBJ2-7; TRBD2 matches at 10 bases. Germline CDR1 MGHRA, CDR2 YSYEKL. The CDR3 loop spans 17 amino acids. Losses at the gene ends were 1 base for V and 7 bases for J; bases not matched to a gene: 13. CDR3 in DNA: TGCGCCAGCAGCCAAGCCTGGAGCGGGGGGGCCGTGTATGAGCAGTACTTC. Amino acids: CASSQAWSGGAVYEQYF.

The CDR3 region has the DNA TGTGCCATTCGACAAGCTACGACTAGCGGGAGCACAGATACGCAGTATTTT. Translated: CAIRQATTSGSTDTQYF. The V call is TRBV2, the J call TRBJ2-3, with 10 bases aligning to TRBD2. Germline V gene lookup returns CDR1 SNHLY and CDR2 FYNNEI. Trimming took 10 bases from V and 0 from J; bases not matched to a gene: 13. The CDR3 is 17 residues long.

This clone appeared a few times. The chain has TRBV19 and TRBJ1-2, with D possibly TRBD1 on 5 matching bases. Germline V gives CDR1 LNHDA, CDR2 SQIVND (reference sequence). Trimming removed 3 bases from V and 0 bases from J, with 11 bases in between. This CDR3 has 15 amino acids. The CDR3 loop is CASSIAGLTNYGYTF. For the CDR3, the DNA is TGTGCCAGTAGTATCGCGGGACTTACTAACTATGGCTACACCTTC.

The chain joins TRBV7-9 to TRBJ1-4; D may be TRBD1 (6 bases). The length of the CDR3 is 13 residues. Germline V CDR1 and CDR2: SEHNR, FQNEAQ (reference sequence). V lost 5 bases, J lost 10 bases, and 14 bases lay in between. The CDR3 here is CASSPPQGVKLFF. CDR3 in DNA: TGTGCCAGCAGCCCCCCACAGGGAGTAAAACTGTTTTTT.

This clone was seen once. Here the CDR3 reads CASGLDDGSSYNEQFF. The CDR3 coding sequence is TGTGCCAGCGGTCTGGATGACGGGAGCTCCTACAATGAGCAGTTCTTC. The chain links TRBV2 to TRBJ2-1; TRBD2 might be the D (6 bases). CDR1 and CDR2 from the germline V gene are SNHLY and FYNNEI. CDR3 length: 16 residues. Trimming removed 8 bases at V and 0 bases at J, with 17 bases between.

The chain is built from TRBV28 and TRBJ2-3; no firm D call. V was trimmed by 2 bases and J by 2 bases, leaving 11 bases between them. CDR1 and CDR2 from the germline V gene are MDHEN and SYDVKM. CDR3 length equals 15 residues. As DNA, the CDR3 is TGTGCCAGCAGTTTACGCGGCTTGAACACAGATACGCAGTATTTT. The encoded protein is CASSLRGLNTDTQYF.

The chain employs TRBV7-6 and TRBJ2-1, with D perhaps matching TRBD2 (5 bases). In germline, CDR1 is SGHVS, CDR2 FNYEAQ. Trimming left V 5 bases short and J 8 bases short, with 16 bases between. This CDR3 region has 14 residues. For the CDR3, the DNA is TGTGCCAGCAGCCCCCGGACTGCCCACCATGAGCAGTTCTTC. This sequence encodes CASSPRTAHHEQFF.

This clone was detected only once. The genes are TRBV28 and TRBJ1-2; no firm D call. The CDR3 totals 17 residues. V lost 4 bases to trimming and J lost 4 bases, with 22 bases between them. In germline, CDR1 is MDHEN, CDR2 SYDVKM. CDR3 nucleotide sequence: TGTGCCAGCAGTTCTCCGGGAGGGTTAGTGCTGAGCTATGGCTACACCTTC. Amino acid sequence: CASSSPGGLVLSYGYTF.

The genes are TRBV6-1 and TRBJ1-1; a possible D gene is TRBD1 (6 bases). Trimming took 6 bases from V and 1 from J, leaving 12 bases between them. The CDR3 is 14 amino acids. Looked up from germline, CDR1 is MNHNS and CDR2 is SASEGT. The CDR3 loop is CASRAGTSNTEAFF. CDR3 nucleotides: TGTGCCAGCAGGGCTGGGACATCGAACACTGAAGCTTTCTTT.

V usage is TRBV4-2 and J usage is TRBJ1-5; unclear D gene. Germline V gene lookup returns CDR1 LGHNA and CDR2 YNFKEQ. V lost 3 bases to trimming and J lost 11 bases, with 20 bases between them. There are 15 residues in the CDR3. As DNA, the CDR3 is TGTGCCAGCAGCCAGAGCAGGACGGGATCATGGGCCCAGCATTTT. Its protein is CASSQSRTGSWAQHF.

This clone was seen more than once but under ten times. The J gene is TRBJ2-7, the V gene TRBV6-5; the D is unclear. Per the germline V gene, CDR1 is MNHEY and CDR2 is SVGAGI. CDR3 size: 12 residues. V lost 5 bases to trimming and J lost 4 bases, with 9 bases between them. The chain's CDR3 is CASSGSRYEQYF. CDR3 coding DNA: TGTGCCAGCAGTGGCTCCCGATACGAGCAGTACTTC.

The CDR3 DNA follows: TGTGCCAGCAGACCAGGGACAGTTCGCAATCAGCCCCAGCATTTT. This translates into CASRPGTVRNQPQHF. J is TRBJ1-5 and V is TRBV2, with TRBD1 matching over 7 bases. In germline, CDR1 is SNHLY, CDR2 FYNNEI. Trimming removed 6 bases from V and 2 bases from J; junction bases left unmatched: 7. The CDR3 has 15 residues.

This clone came up once. The chain uses TRBV10-3 and TRBJ2-2, with D unresolved. The germline gives CDR1 ENHRY, CDR2 SYGVKD. V dropped 7 bases and J dropped 3 bases, with 3 bases sitting between them. The CDR3 has 11 amino acids. The CDR3 nucleotides read TGTGCCATCACGGACACCGGGGAGCTGTTTTTT. This encodes CAITDTGELFF.

Only a few counts were recorded for this clone. V is TRBV7-8 and J is TRBJ1-3; D unresolved. The germline V and J ends were trimmed by 5 bases and 8 bases, with 13 bases remaining between them. CDR1 SGHVS and CDR2 FQNEAQ come from the germline V gene. The CDR3 totals 13 residues. Here the CDR3 reads CASSPSFPDTIYF. CDR3 coding DNA: TGTGCCAGCAGCCCTTCGTTTCCGGACACCATATATTTT.

This clone was counted only a few times. This CDR3 is also generated by other DNA sequences in the sample. The CDR3 nucleotides are TGTGCCAGCAGTGAAGAGGCAGGGGGCCCAGATACGCAGTATTTT. Its protein is CASSEEAGGPDTQYF. V gene TRBV6-1 combines with J gene TRBJ2-3; the match to TRBD1 covers 8 bases. The J segment lost 4 bases and the V segment lost 1 base, leaving 4 bases of the junction unmatched. Per the germline V gene, CDR1 is MNHNS and CDR2 is SASEGT. This CDR3 region has 15 residues.

The table lists this clone with a few counts. The J gene is TRBJ2-1, the V gene TRBV9; 7 bases align to TRBD1. V shed 3 bases, J shed 0 bases, and the junction held 3 bases outside the gene matches. CDR1 is SGDLS and CDR2 is YYNGEE in the germline V gene. The CDR3 totals 15 residues. CDR3 loop: CASSARDSSYNEQFF. CDR3 sequence (DNA): TGTGCCAGCAGCGCCCGGGACAGCTCCTACAATGAGCAGTTCTTC.

This clone was picked up one time. The chain links TRBV13 to TRBJ2-7; weak D call: TRBD2 (6 bases). The germline V gene encodes CDR1 PRHDT and CDR2 FYEKMQ (reference sequence). The CDR3 is 14 residues long. The V end lost 5 bases, the J end lost 7 bases, and 18 bases lay between the germline ends. The CDR3 reads CASSPRMTSREQYF. Written as DNA, the CDR3 is TGTGCCAGCAGCCCCCGTATGACTAGTCGGGAGCAGTACTTC.

The V gene is TRBV18, the J gene TRBJ1-4; D may be TRBD1 (5 bases). Germline CDR1 KGHSH, CDR2 LQKENI. The length of the CDR3 is 14 residues. V shed 3 bases and J shed 7 bases, with 12 bases lying between them. The chain's CDR3 is CASSPWGTGEKLFF. CDR3 in DNA: TGTGCCAGCTCACCCTGGGGCACGGGTGAAAAACTGTTTTTT.

The chain has TRBV7-2 and TRBJ1-5, with D possibly matching TRBD1 (5 bases). Trimming shortened V by 2 bases and J by 1 base, and 12 bases separated the two germline ends. Germline V lookup: CDR1 SGHTA, CDR2 FQGNSA. The CDR3 spans 16 residues. CDR3 DNA: TGTGCCAGCAGCTTAACCAGGGCGGGAAGCAATCAGCCCCAGCATTTT. It translates to CASSLTRAGSNQPQHF.

The chain combines TRBV4-2 with TRBJ2-1; 7 positions agree with TRBD2. Germline CDR1 LGHNA, CDR2 YNFKEQ. The trim removed 2 bases at V and 0 bases at J, leaving 4 bases unmatched. The CDR3 totals 16 residues. CDR3 sequence (DNA): TGTGCCAGCAGCCAAACCAGCGGGGTCTCCTACAATGAGCAGTTCTTC. This gives the protein CASSQTSGVSYNEQFF.

This clone was seen just once. The chain has TRBV5-8 and TRBJ1-2; TRBD1 is a possible D gene (6 bases). V was trimmed by 4 bases and J by 5 bases, leaving 18 bases between them. The CDR3 spans 15 residues. The germline CDR1 and CDR2 sequences are SGHTS and YDEGEE. Written as DNA, the CDR3 is TGTGCCAGCAGCCCCAAACAGGGAATGGGGTATGGCTACACCTTC. Encoded protein: CASSPKQGMGYGYTF.

The V call is TRBV7-6, the J call TRBJ1-3; D might be TRBD1 (5 bases). Trimming left V 8 bases short and J 4 bases short, with 18 bases between. Germline assignment: CDR1 SGHVS and CDR2 FNYEAQ. The CDR3 runs 15 residues. CDR3 DNA sequence: TGTGCCAGCGCGGACACGCAGGGCCGGGGAAACACCATATATTTT. Its protein is CASADTQGRGNTIYF.

The V gene is TRBV27, the J gene TRBJ2-7, with 15 bases lining up with TRBD2. V dropped 2 bases and J dropped 7; count of bases not matched to a gene: 6. This CDR3 spans 16 amino acids. The germline V gene has CDR1 MNHEY and CDR2 SMNVEV (reference sequence). The CDR3 nucleotides are TGTGCCAGCAGTTTAGCCGTGGGACTAGCGGGAGGTGAGCAGTACTTC. This codes for CASSLAVGLAGGEQYF.

The V gene is TRBV28, the J gene TRBJ1-5; no firm D call. CDR1 is MDHEN, CDR2 SYDVKM, per germline. V was pared by 6 bases and J by 1 base, with 13 bases between. The CDR3 runs to 15 residues. CDR3 residues: CASRSPAGSNQPQHF. In nucleotides, the CDR3 is TGTGCCAGCAGGTCACCGGCGGGAAGCAATCAGCCCCAGCATTTT. The full variable domain, its missing parts supplied by reference TRBV28 and TRBJ1-5, is DVKVTQSSRYLVKRTGEKVFLECVQDMDHENMFWYRQDPGLGLRLIYFSYDVKMKEKGDIPEGYSVSREKKERFSLILESASTNQTSMYLCASRSPAGSNQPQHFGDGTRLSIL.